Sequencing of this TCR beta chain was carried out in a study of blood T cells in healthy people across ages (dated by TCRdb to between 2014 and 2017). Notes on the research overall: In model experiments, template switching captured roughly one uniquely barcoded TCR beta cDNA molecule for every two T cells. Using deep sequencing normalized with unique cDNA molecular identifiers, the study measured how TCR beta repertoire diversity changes with age. Four age groups were formed from the donors: young (average 16 years), middle-aged (just under 40), aged (62) and long-lived (less than 85). To avoid experimental bias, donors of different ages were randomly spread across the sequencing lanes. For two donors (one aged 18 to 30 and one aged 80 or older), the study analyzed two additional independent replicas of 1 million unique cDNA reads from the same blood draw. The research as a whole found: Observed TCR beta diversity correlated strongly with the percentage of naive T cells measured by flow cytometry. Since profiling was done on bulk unsorted PBMCs, naive and antigen-experienced compartments could not be conclusively compared. As age increased, observed TCR beta diversity per million T cells dropped in a roughly linear way, and a significant reduction was already evident by age roughly 40. The CMV infection status of donors was not known, potentially confounding age-related changes in expanded clonotypes. Compared with the aged group, the long-lived group had more naive CD4+ T cells, fewer expanded clones and increased TCR diversity, a pattern suggesting age selection. Estimates of total diversity from one million sequenced T cells were regarded as lower bounds and underestimates.

On this clonotype: The target of this receptor is not known. The input lacks base qualities; no much larger clone sits a single base away.

There are 15 amino acids in the CDR3, from cysteine to phenylalanine inclusive. Only the CDR3 DNA is retained, 45 bases long and in frame from the first base. Sequences SGHTA (CDR1) and FQGTGA (CDR2) are obtained from the germline V gene. V is cut back by 8 bases and J by 9 bases, with 14 bases in the junction unmatched. The donors were a few dozen Caucasian individuals from Russia, aged roughly 6 to 100 years, who were systemically healthy. Roughly 11 milliliters of peripheral blood were drawn from each donor into EDTA-treated Vacutainer tubes. Ficoll-Paque density-gradient centrifugation was used to isolate PBMCs, with at least 6.5 million obtained per sample. Total RNA was extracted from PBMCs with Trizol reagent, with at least 5 micrograms obtained per sample. For every donor, flow cytometry on a PBMC aliquot measured the percentage of naive CD45RAhigh/CD27high T cells. The library relied on 5' RACE. The sequencer listed for this sample is Illumina HiSeq 2500. A second PCR of roughly 7 to 11 cycles was performed with a sample-barcoded 5' primer and a J-beta primer mix. Each TCR beta cDNA molecule received a unique molecular identifier from a template-switch 5' adaptor carrying 12 random nucleotides. Each sample yielded at least 3 million CDR3-containing paired-end reads. First-strand cDNA was synthesized from all RNA with the Mint cDNA synthesis kit, primed by a TRBC-specific oligonucleotide. Following uracil-DNA glycosylase treatment, a first 18-cycle PCR with universal primers M1SS and BC2_uni_R was performed on all cDNA. In the paper's pipeline: For normalization, 1 million high-quality reads, each with a distinct molecular identifier, were randomly selected from each sample. Instead of being binned into consensus sequences, reads with shared molecular identifiers were discarded. MiTCR, run with a Q25 quality threshold and the strictest error-elimination algorithm, handled CDR3 identification, clonotype clustering and error correction. A nonparametric unseen species model using Euler transformation provided a lower-bound estimate of total TCR beta diversity. The raw public data were reprocessed by TCRdb itself: fastp quality trimming at Q25, MiXCR clonotype calling, in-frame beta chains only. Rows are unified per CDR3 protein, each entry keeping the most common DNA and genes. The V and J calls shown here were made by TCRdb, not taken from the authors' results. Across this sample there are about 1,600,000 distinct CDR3 sequences, with around 42% seen only once. Less than 8% of the sample belongs to the ten largest clones.

This chain joins TRBV7-3 to TRBJ2-1; the junction holds 9 bases that match TRBD2. This clonotype was sampled from a woman between 18 and 29 years old in good health. The source material was blood. The sequenced DNA: TGTGCCAGCGCGAAGGCTTCGGGACTAGCATCTGAGCAGTTCTTC. Its translation reads: CASAKASGLASEQFF. The CDR3 plus the reference TRBV7-3 and TRBJ2-1 genes for the other parts give the full variable domain: GAGVSQTPSNKVTEKGKYVELRCDPISGHTALYWYRQSLGQGPEFLIYFQGTGAADDSGLPNDRFFAVRPEGSVSTLKIQRTERGDSAVYLCASAKASGLASEQFFGPGTRLTVL.